These T cell receptor beta chains were read from a single sample in a study of CD8 T cells in Susac syndrome. One entry per CDR3 protein, called by TCRdb with MiXCR from the immunoSEQ multiplex PCR reads. The profile shows 150,000 to 200,000 distinct CDR3 sequences, about 93% of them singletons. Sequenced sample: CD4+ T cells from PBMCs. Source of these receptors: a human donor in good health. Both conserved end residues are trimmed from each CDR3.

j_call v_call cdr3_aa
TRBJ1-3 TRBV12-3/TRBV12-4 ASTPTGASGNTIY
TRBJ1-5 TRBV5-1 ASSLEGGQDQPQH
TRBJ1-2 TRBV7-8 ASSSGQGGYGYT
TRBJ1-1 TRBV2 ASSETLNTEAF
TRBJ2-3 TRBV20-1 SASERGAKDTQY
TRBJ2-1 TRBV12-5 ASGLVVNEQF
TRBJ2-7 TRBV7-9 ASSLVRGLSEQY
TRBJ2-5 TRBV20-1 SAPGQYQETQY
TRBJ1-2 TRBV6-5 ATRTGGGYT
TRBJ2-7 TRBV10-3 AIRPGTGESYEQY
TRBJ2-1 TRBV2 ASSPEGGSYNEQF
TRBJ2-2 TRBV5-4 ASSLGTPGPGELF
TRBJ1-2 TRBV21-1 ASSKEEGYGYT
TRBJ2-7 TRBV7-2 ASSLGGAGMEQY
TRBJ1-1 TRBV18 ASSQGWGTEAF
TRBJ1-4 TRBV3-1 ASSLRGLGEKLF
TRBJ2-7 TRBV12-3/TRBV12-4 ASSLRDSHYEQY
TRBJ1-5 TRBV5-1 ASSPQGSNQPQH
TRBJ2-5 TRBV11-2 ASSLSPGARETQY
TRBJ2-5 TRBV18 ASSGTGSVETQY
TRBJ1-2 TRBV28 ASSFGDREFGYT
TRBJ2-5 TRBV9 ASSFAGALQETQY
TRBJ2-2 TRBV29-1 SVEGTGELF
TRBJ2-3 TRBV15 ATKRQSTDTQY
TRBJ2-5 TRBV19 ASSKVWGLQETQY
TRBJ1-6 TRBV6-1 ASSRREGEGSPLH
TRBJ2-3 TRBV10-3 AISGSGGTDTQY
TRBJ1-2 TRBV2 ASSVGQGAYGYT
TRBJ2-7 TRBV18 ASSPLTAYEQY
TRBJ1-1 TRBV5-6 ASSFQSGTEAF
TRBJ1-1 TRBV29-1 SVIRYGVETEAF
TRBJ2-2 TRBV3-1 ASSQDVMSSTGELF
TRBJ2-7 TRBV24-1 AAPEDRGAYEQY
TRBJ1-2 TRBV7-9 ASSPGAGGGYT
TRBJ2-5 TRBV7-2 ASSPRTKETQY
TRBJ2-3 TRBV18 ASSAKQDTDTQY
TRBJ2-5 TRBV2 ASRNQETQY
TRBJ2-1 TRBV13 ASSFRGAFYNEQF
TRBJ2-1 TRBV6-5 ASSYSWVAGGRGEQF
TRBJ2-3 TRBV7-2 ASSPMLYTQY
TRBJ1-1 TRBV25-1 ASSEGTGFTEAF
TRBJ1-2 TRBV5-4 ASTPGQGINYGYT